Below, 17 T cell receptor beta chains from the same sample are listed, as sequenced in a study of metastatic and nonmetastatic thyroid tumors. TCRdb re-called the PCR reads via MiXCR. The table shows 25,000 to 30,000 clones, with approximately 22% occurring only once. No treatment had been given to any patient before thyroid surgery. Sequencing used blood. The receptors here all came from a male donor with papillary thyroid cancer or a benign thyroid nodule (not recorded which). Some clones in this sample may be carry-over from other donors' samples.

V usage is TRBV4-1 and J usage is TRBJ2-1; a possible D gene is TRBD1 (7 bases). The germline CDR1 and CDR2 sequences are MGHRA and YSYEKL. The CDR3 length is 15 residues. Trimming left V 4 bases short and J 8 bases short, with 18 bases between. For the CDR3, the DNA is TGCGCCAGCAGCCTCCTTGACAGGGAGGTCGATGAGCAGTTCTTC. Protein product: CASSLLDREVDEQFF.

This clone was found many times. The V call is TRBV20-1, the J call TRBJ1-2, with D perhaps matching TRBD1 (5 bases). The V gene lost 8 bases and the J gene lost 2 bases, with 15 bases spanning the gap. From germline, CDR1 is DFQATT and CDR2 SNEGSKA (reference sequence). The CDR3 has 13 residues. The CDR3 loop is CSQRDSSNYGYTF. CDR3 nucleotides: TGCAGTCAGCGAGACAGTTCCAACTATGGCTACACCTTC.

Sample share makes this clone medium-sized. The V call is TRBV7-3, the J call TRBJ1-1; D possibly corresponds to TRBD1 (6 bases). The CDR3 is 13 amino acids. V was trimmed by 5 bases and J by 4 bases, leaving 11 bases between them. The germline CDR1 and CDR2 sequences are SGHTA and FQGTGA. CDR3 DNA: TGTGCCAGCAGCCTCGACAGGTCCACTGAAGCTTTCTTT. It specifies CASSLDRSTEAFF.

This clone appeared many times. Here the CDR3 omits its conserved ending phenylalanine or tryptophan, so a read error is the likely source. The genes are TRBV27 and TRBJ1-1; no clear D gene. CDR3 length equals 13 residues. Germline loops: CDR1 MNHEY, CDR2 SMNVEV (reference sequence). V lost 6 bases to trimming and J lost 8 bases, with 16 bases between them. CDR3 DNA: TGTGCCAGCAGCCCCTCTCAGAACTCCGAAGCTTTCTCT. Protein product: CASSPSQNSEAFS.

Ten or more counts support this clone. The rearrangement joins TRBV18 to TRBJ2-7; 10 positions match TRBD1. The junction had 9 bases not matched to a gene; V was cut back by 3 bases and J by 4 bases. This CDR3 comprises 16 residues. In germline, CDR1 is KGHSH, CDR2 LQKENI. This CDR3 is CASSPAGTGVLYEQYF. The CDR3 coding sequence is TGTGCCAGCTCACCCGCCGGGACAGGGGTTTTGTACGAGCAGTACTTC.

Ten or more counts support this clone. V is TRBV9 and J is TRBJ2-5, with a weak D call TRBD1 (5 bases). Germline assignment: CDR1 SGDLS and CDR2 YYNGEE. Trimming cost V 3 bases and J 3 bases, with 18 bases left between them. The CDR3 extends over 16 amino acids. Here the CDR3 DNA reads TGTGCCAGCAGCGCCAGTCAGGGAAGTGGAGAAGAGACCCAGTACTTC. This codes for CASSASQGSGEETQYF.

This clone was picked up many times. CDR3 coding DNA: TGTGCCAGCAGCCCGGGACGGACGGGAAGAGATTCACCCCTCCACTTT. Its translation: CASSPGRTGRDSPLHF. The chain recombines TRBV13 with TRBJ1-6, with D possibly being TRBD1 (5 bases). Trimming shortened V by 5 bases and J by 8 bases, and 19 bases separated the two germline ends. CDR1 is PRHDT, CDR2 FYEKMQ, per germline (reference sequence). The length of the CDR3 is 16 residues.

This clone was seen a handful of times. Here the CDR3 DNA reads TGTGCCAGCACACCAATAACGACATGGGGAGCCTCTGGCTACACCTTC. This translates into CASTPITTWGASGYTF. The rearrangement links TRBV6-1 to TRBJ1-2; no clear D. There are 16 residues in the CDR3. The ends were cut back, 7 bases at V and 7 bases at J, with 25 bases in the middle. CDR1 MNHNS and CDR2 SASEGT come from the germline V gene.

This clone was seen at least ten times. The chain joins TRBV28 to TRBJ1-2; D is perhaps TRBD1 (5 bases). V lost 5 bases, J lost 6 bases, and 10 bases lay in between. Germline V gene lookup returns CDR1 MDHEN and CDR2 SYDVKM. The CDR3 consists of 12 residues. CDR3 DNA: TGTGCCAGCAGTACCCAGGGTAATGGCTACACCTTC. Its translation is CASSTQGNGYTF.

This chain connects TRBV11-2 to TRBJ2-1; D remains ambiguous. This CDR3 has 16 residues. Germline V lookup: CDR1 SGHAT, CDR2 FQNNGV. V dropped 0 bases and J dropped 5 bases, with 14 bases sitting between them. CDR3 DNA: TGTGCCAGCAGCTTAGATGGGGTTCCGCCTCACAATGAGCAGTTCTTC. It codes for CASSLDGVPPHNEQFF.

The table lists this clone with many counts. V is TRBV7-9 and J is TRBJ1-1; D perhaps matches TRBD1 (6 bases). Trimming left V 6 bases short and J 6 bases short, with 14 bases between. The CDR3 length is 13 residues. Germline V gene sequence: CDR1 SEHNR, CDR2 FQNEAQ (reference sequence). CDR3 nucleotide sequence: TGTGCCAGCAGTCCCCCAGGGGCCTCTGAAGCTTTCTTT. It specifies CASSPPGASEAFF.

This clone has a handful of counts. As DNA, the CDR3 is TGTGCCAGCAGTGATAGTACAGGGAATAAATATGGCTACACCTTC. It codes for CASSDSTGNKYGYTF. The V and J genes are TRBV2 and TRBJ1-2; D is perhaps TRBD1 (6 bases). The CDR3 runs to 15 residues. Germline assignment: CDR1 SNHLY and CDR2 FYNNEI. V shed 3 bases and J shed 5 bases, with 16 bases lying between them.

This clone was detected ten times or more. This chain connects TRBV24-1 to TRBJ1-2; D possibly corresponds to TRBD1 (5 bases). Germline-derived CDR1 and CDR2 are KGHDR and SFDVKD. The CDR3 consists of 17 residues. V lost 2 bases and J 0 bases, leaving 15 bases between the germline ends. CDR3 coding DNA: TGTGCCACCAGTGATTCCACCGCAGGGTTGTCTAACTATGGCTACACCTTC. Translated: CATSDSTAGLSNYGYTF.

This clone was seen ten or more times. The chain has TRBV6-5 and TRBJ1-5; 9 nucleotides align to TRBD1. Looked up from germline, CDR1 is MNHEY and CDR2 is SVGAGI. The CDR3 totals 17 residues. The trim removed 2 bases at V and 4 bases at J, leaving 9 bases unmatched. CDR3 sequence: CASSYGGDRGYNQPQHF. CDR3 bases: TGTGCCAGCAGTTACGGGGGAGACAGGGGGTATAATCAGCCCCAGCATTTT.

This clone was counted at least ten times. Given the absence of the conserved phenylalanine or tryptophan at the CDR3 end, a read error is likely. The rearrangement uses TRBV7-2 and TRBJ1-1; D perhaps matches TRBD1 (5 bases). Trimming pared 0 bases from V and 0 bases from J, leaving 11 bases between. The CDR3 is 16 residues long. The germline CDR1 and CDR2 sequences are SGHTA and FQGNSA. CDR3 sequence reads: CASSLAWGRVNTEAFL. In DNA, the CDR3 is TGTGCCAGCAGCTTAGCGTGGGGCAGAGTGAACACTGAAGCTTTCCTT.

The chain joins TRBV30 to TRBJ1-1; D is unresolved. The length of the CDR3 is 13 residues. V lost 3 bases to trimming and J lost 5 bases, with 13 bases between them. Germline-derived CDR1 and CDR2 are GTSNPN and SVGIG (reference sequence). CDR3 in amino acids: CAWREKGRTEAFF. The CDR3 nucleotides are TGTGCCTGGAGGGAGAAGGGTCGGACTGAAGCTTTCTTT.

This clone was recorded many times. A junction boundary mismatches the germline segment, possibly from a read error. The chain employs TRBV20-1 and TRBJ1-6; TRBD1 aligns across 7 bases. Germline-derived CDR1 and CDR2 are DFQATT and SNEGSKA (reference sequence). CDR3 length: 16 amino acids. The chain's CDR3 is CSAGDRQGPNNSPLHF. The CDR3 nucleotides are TGCAGTGCTGGAGATCGACAGGGCCCAAATAATTCACCCCTCCACTTT.